These 21 T cell receptor beta chains were all obtained from the same sample, sequenced in a study of CD8 T cells in Susac syndrome. When the RNA was reverse transcribed, random hexamers were used with an input of about 0.5 to 1 ug. Each CDR3 protein gets one entry after TCRdb re-called the immunoSEQ multiplex PCR reads with MiXCR. This table holds some 120,000 distinct CDR3 sequences, 80% to 95% found once. The sample was CD8+ T cells from PBMCs. The receptors were gathered from a human donor in good health.

The V gene is TRBV29-1, the J gene TRBJ1-1; 12 bases are shared with TRBD1. Per the germline V gene, CDR1 is SQVTM and CDR2 is ANQGSEA. The CDR3 is 15 amino acids. V trimming: 4 bases; J trimming: 2 bases; junction bases outside the gene matches: 5. The CDR3 nucleotides read TGCAGCGTTGGAACTGGGACAGGGGGCAACACTGAAGCTTTCTTT. Its translation: CSVGTGTGGNTEAFF.

This chain connects TRBV20-1 to TRBJ2-7, with 9 bases lining up with TRBD2. J gave up 3 bases and V 6 bases, and 15 bases lay outside the gene matches. The germline gives CDR1 DFQATT, CDR2 SNEGSKA (reference sequence). The CDR3 is 16 amino acids. CDR3 coding DNA: TGCAGTGCACCCAGACCGGCTAGCGGGGTCCACTACGAGCAGTACTTC. It is translated as CSAPRPASGVHYEQYF.

The chain couples TRBV7-3 to TRBJ2-7, with D perhaps matching TRBD1 or TRBD2 (5 bases each). Trimming took off 1 base at V and 6 bases at J, with 13 bases between the two ends. The CDR3 contains 14 residues. The germline V gene has CDR1 SGHTA and CDR2 FQGTGA. The CDR3 region has the DNA TGTGCCAGCAGCTTAAGTCAGGGAGATACCGAGCAGTACTTC. Translating gives CASSLSQGDTEQYF.

J is TRBJ2-6 and V is TRBV12-3 or TRBV12-4; D may be TRBD2 (5 bases). The CDR3 consists of 16 residues. V lost 6 bases and J 1 base, leaving 13 bases between the germline ends. CDR3 in amino acids: CASRPDLASGANVLTF. CDR3 nucleotide sequence: TGTGCCAGCAGACCCGACTTAGCGTCTGGGGCCAACGTCCTGACTTTC.

V usage is TRBV3-1 and J usage is TRBJ1-1, with D unresolved. The CDR3 has 13 amino acids. Germline assignment: CDR1 LGHDT and CDR2 YNNKEL (reference sequence). Trimming took off 1 base at V and 1 base at J, with 4 bases between the two ends. For the CDR3, the DNA is TGTGCCAGCAGCCAAGTCCGGAACACTGAAGCTTTCTTT. This sequence encodes CASSQVRNTEAFF.

The rearrangement joins TRBV12-3 or TRBV12-4 to TRBJ1-1, with 8 bases lining up with TRBD1. The CDR3 loop spans 13 amino acids. V was clipped by 6 bases and J by 10 bases; unmatched bases: 10. The CDR3 region is CASSSGQVSPAFF. CDR3 nucleotide sequence: TGTGCCAGCAGCTCGGGACAGGTTTCGCCAGCTTTCTTT.

V and J are TRBV7-8 and TRBJ2-7; D remains ambiguous. Between the trimmed V and J ends, which lost 1 base and 3 bases, there was a span of 13 bases. Germline V lookup: CDR1 SGHVS, CDR2 FQNEAQ. The CDR3 has 15 amino acids. The CDR3 region has the DNA TGTGCCAGCAGCTTAGTTGACGGCAGCCTCTACGAGCAGTACTTC. Amino acid sequence: CASSLVDGSLYEQYF. The entire variable domain, with the rest obtained from reference TRBV7-8 and TRBJ2-7, is as follows: GAGVSQSPRYKVAKRGQDVALRCDPISGHVSLFWYQQALGQGPEFLTYFQNEAQLDKSGLPSDRFFAERPEGSVSTLKIQRTQQEDSAVYLCASSLVDGSLYEQYFGPGTRLTVT.

This chain uses TRBV7-9 with TRBJ2-7; TRBD1 agrees at 10 bases. This CDR3 has 15 residues. Trimming cost V 5 bases and J 2 bases; bases outside gene matches: 6. Germline V gene data show CDR1 as SEHNR and CDR2 as FQNEAQ (reference sequence). CDR3: CASSPAGTGAYEQYF. The CDR3 bases are TGTGCCAGCAGCCCGGCCGGGACAGGGGCCTACGAGCAGTACTTC.

The genes are TRBV20-1 and TRBJ2-2; no clear D. The CDR3 covers 12 residues. Germline V CDR1 and CDR2: DFQATT, SNEGSKA (reference sequence). The germline V and J ends were trimmed by 6 bases and 6 bases, with 11 bases remaining between them. The CDR3 sequence is CSADDRAGELFF. DNA of the CDR3: TGCAGTGCGGATGATCGGGCCGGGGAGCTGTTTTTT.

This chain connects TRBV3-1 to TRBJ2-1, with 10 bases aligning to TRBD2. The V gene end was trimmed by 4 bases and the J gene end by 6 bases; junction bases not matched to a gene: 9. The length of the CDR3 is 16 residues. CDR1 is LGHDT, CDR2 YNNKEL, per germline (reference sequence). CDR3 in DNA: TGTGCCAGCAGCCGCCAGGGAACTAGCGGGACCAATGAGCAGTTCTTC. It is translated as CASSRQGTSGTNEQFF.

In this sample, this clonotype turned up once. The CDR3 here is CSARPGQGDSGANVLTF. The DNA for the CDR3 is TGCAGTGCCCGACCCGGGCAGGGAGACTCTGGGGCCAACGTCCTGACTTTC. The chain links TRBV20-1 to TRBJ2-6, with D perhaps matching TRBD1 or TRBD2 (5 bases each). This CDR3 spans 17 amino acids. Germline-derived CDR1 and CDR2 are DFQATT and SNEGSKA (reference sequence). V lost 6 bases and J lost 0, with 18 bases in between.

V gene TRBV25-1 combines with J gene TRBJ1-1, with TRBD1 as a possible D gene (6 bases). The CDR3 runs 14 residues. Germline lookup yields CDR1 MGHDK and CDR2 SYGVNS. V lost 6 bases and J lost 1, with 12 bases in between. CDR3: CASSHRAQNTEAFF. The CDR3 nucleotides are TGTGCCAGCAGCCACAGGGCCCAGAACACTGAAGCTTTCTTT.

This clonotype came up once. V is TRBV29-1 and J is TRBJ2-7; either TRBD1 or TRBD2 may fit D (5 bases each). This CDR3 is built from 15 residues. The ends were cut back, 1 base at V and 4 bases at J, with 17 bases in the middle. Germline CDR1 is SQVTM and CDR2 is ANQGSEA. CDR3 loop: CSVEAMKGRQYEQYF. In DNA form, the CDR3 reads TGCAGCGTTGAAGCGATGAAGGGACGTCAGTACGAGCAGTACTTC.

For this clonotype: The junction departs from the called germline gene at one end, perhaps through a read error. The chain couples TRBV10-2 to TRBJ1-1; possibly TRBD1 for D (5 bases). The CDR3 contains 15 residues. Germline CDR1 and CDR2: WSHSY and SAAADI. The CDR3 nucleotides are TGCGCCAGCATTAGTGGGGCGGAGACGAACACTGAAGTTTTCTTT. It translates to CASISGAETNTEVFF.

The CDR3 region is CASNLVAGNEQFF. CDR3 nucleotide sequence: TGTGCCAGCAATCTCGTAGCGGGTAATGAGCAGTTCTTC. This chain joins TRBV2 and TRBJ2-1; 7 bases are a match to TRBD2. The CDR3 has 13 residues. V lost 7 bases, J lost 7 bases, and 7 bases stayed unmatched. The V gene's germline CDR1 is SNHLY and CDR2 FYNNEI. Looking up the rest from reference TRBV2 and TRBJ2-1 gives the full variable domain: EPEVTQTPSHQVTQMGQEVILRCVPISNHLYFYWYRQILGQKVEFLVSFYNNEISEKSEIFDDQFSVERPDGSNFTLKIRSTKLEDSAMYFCASNLVAGNEQFFGPGTRLTVL.

The CDR3 nucleotides are TGTGCCAGTAGTCCTAGCGGGAGTCTCCGAATCTACAATGAGCAGTTCTTC. Its translation is CASSPSGSLRIYNEQFF. The gene calls are TRBV19 and TRBJ2-1, with 10 bases aligning to TRBD2. CDR3 length equals 17 residues. J was trimmed by 3 bases and V by 5 bases; bases with no gene match: 10. Germline assignment: CDR1 LNHDA and CDR2 SQIVND (reference sequence).

This clonotype was recorded once. Relative to the germline gene, one junction end is altered; a read error may explain this. The chain recombines TRBV25-1 with TRBJ1-4; D unresolved. Germline loops: CDR1 MGHDK, CDR2 SYGVNS. There are 12 residues in the CDR3. This CDR3 is CASSAHGEKLFF. The DNA of the CDR3 is TGTGCCAGCAGTGCTCATGGTGAAAAACTGTTCTTT.

The chain links TRBV19 to TRBJ1-1, with D possibly matching TRBD1 (5 bases). Germline V gives CDR1 LNHDA, CDR2 SQIVND (reference sequence). The CDR3 loop spans 14 amino acids. Trimming stripped 0 bases from V and 0 bases from J, with 5 bases between. CDR3 protein: CASSIETVNTEAFF. CDR3 bases: TGTGCCAGTAGTATAGAGACAGTGAACACTGAAGCTTTCTTT.

V usage is TRBV30 and J usage is TRBJ2-1; 11 nucleotides line up with TRBD2. This CDR3 spans 17 amino acids. V shed 5 bases and J 1 base; nucleotides not matched to a gene: 10. Germline V gene lookup returns CDR1 GTSNPN and CDR2 SVGIG (reference sequence). As DNA, the CDR3 is TGTGCCTGGCAGGGACTAGCGGAGGGGGCGTCCTACAATGAGCAGTTCTTC. It codes for CAWQGLAEGASYNEQFF.

This clonotype was counted once. The V call is TRBV5-6, the J call TRBJ2-1; no clear D gene. Trimming shortened V by 0 bases and J by 2 bases, and 9 bases separated the two germline ends. The CDR3 spans 15 residues. Germline V gives CDR1 SGHDT, CDR2 YYEEEE. The CDR3: CASSLVTAAYNEQFF. The CDR3, as DNA: TGTGCCAGCAGCTTGGTTACGGCGGCCTACAATGAGCAGTTCTTC.

The V call is TRBV18, the J call TRBJ2-1; D is possibly TRBD2 (6 bases). The V and J ends lost 2 bases and 8 bases respectively, with 13 bases between them. Germline V gives CDR1 KGHSH, CDR2 LQKENI. This CDR3 contains 14 residues. Here the CDR3 reads CASSPTTRPDEQFF. CDR3 DNA: TGTGCCAGCTCACCAACGACTAGACCTGATGAGCAGTTCTTC. Combining the CDR3 with reference TRBV18 and TRBJ2-1 gives the whole variable domain NAGVMQNPRHLVRRRGQEARLRCSPMKGHSHVYWYRQLPEEGLKFMVYLQKENIIDESGMPKERFSAEFPKEGPSILRIQQVVRGDSAAYFCASSPTTRPDEQFFGPGTRLTVL.